What follows are 21 T cell receptor beta chains derived from one specimen sequenced in a study of blood T cell repertoires in COVID-19. Clones were read by immunoSEQ multiplex PCR, and TCRdb kept only the in-frame ones, dropping some. This sample has about 490,000 clones; approximately 83% occur once, and the top ten carry 3% to 3.5%. The sample was peripheral blood. The receptors derive from a human donor in a cohort sampled during active COVID-19.

The V gene is TRBV19, the J gene TRBJ1-2, with D possibly TRBD1 on 5 matching bases. Germline V lookup: CDR1 LNHDA, CDR2 SQIVND (reference sequence). CDR3 length: 14 amino acids. V gave up 1 base and J gave up 1 base, with 7 bases separating them. The CDR3 reads CASSIGRDNYGYTF. CDR3 in DNA: TGTGCCAGTAGTATAGGCAGGGATAACTATGGCTACACCTTC.

The rearrangement joins TRBV5-4 to TRBJ1-1; no clear D gene. Per the germline V gene, CDR1 is SGHNT and CDR2 is YYREEE (reference sequence). Trimming pared 1 base from V and 2 bases from J, leaving 9 bases between. The CDR3 totals 14 residues. CDR3 coding DNA: TGTGCCAGCAGCTTGACAGTCACAAACACTGAAGCTTTCTTT. Its translation: CASSLTVTNTEAFF. The full variable domain, completed using reference TRBV5-4 and TRBJ1-1, is ETGVTQSPTHLIKTRGQQVTLRCSSQSGHNTVSWYQQALGQGPQFIFQYYREEENGRGNFPPRFSGLQFPNYSSELNVNALELDDSALYLCASSLTVTNTEAFFGQGTRLTVV.

CDR3 region: CATRGGGDEQYF. The CDR3 region has the DNA TGTGCCACCAGGGGTGGGGGGGACGAGCAGTACTTC. The genes are TRBV24-1 and TRBJ2-7; 7 positions match TRBD2. CDR3 length: 12 amino acids. CDR1 KGHDR and CDR2 SFDVKD come from the germline V gene. J gave up 5 bases and V 7 bases, and 4 bases lay outside the gene matches.

The CDR3 DNA follows: TGTGCCAGTAGTAGACAGGAGAACGTATACGAGCAGTACTTC. Its translation: CASSRQENVYEQYF. The chain couples TRBV19 to TRBJ2-7; D perhaps matches TRBD1 (6 bases). With 4 bases removed from V and 4 bases from J, the gap between germline ends came to 14 bases. Germline V gene lookup returns CDR1 LNHDA and CDR2 SQIVND (reference sequence). This CDR3 comprises 14 residues.

The CDR3 DNA reads TGTGCCAGCACCAAACTACAGGGGGGCGGGACTGAAGCTTTCTTT. This gives the protein CASTKLQGGGTEAFF. This sequence joins TRBV7-8 and TRBJ1-1; 8 bases are shared with TRBD1. Germline values: CDR1 SGHVS, CDR2 FQNEAQ. V trimming: 7 bases; J trimming: 5 bases; junction bases outside the gene matches: 12. The CDR3 spans 15 residues. The full variable domain, in which reference TRBV7-8 and TRBJ1-1 provide the parts outside the CDR3, is GAGVSQSPRYKVAKRGQDVALRCDPISGHVSLFWYQQALGQGPEFLTYFQNEAQLDKSGLPSDRFFAERPEGSVSTLKIQRTQQEDSAVYLCASTKLQGGGTEAFFGQGTRLTVV.

The chain combines TRBV5-1 with TRBJ2-5, with TRBD2 identical over 10 bases. V lost 2 bases, J lost 0 bases, and 4 bases stayed unmatched. The V gene's germline CDR1 is SGHRS and CDR2 YFSETQ. This CDR3 has 16 amino acids. The CDR3 sequence: CASSFYGLADQETQYF. The DNA for the CDR3 is TGCGCCAGCAGCTTTTACGGACTAGCGGACCAAGAGACCCAGTACTTC. Looking up the rest from reference TRBV5-1 and TRBJ2-5 gives the full variable domain: KAGVTQTPRYLIKTRGQQVTLSCSPISGHRSVSWYQQTPGQGLQFLFEYFSETQRNKGNFPGRFSGRQFSNSRSEMNVSTLELGDSALYLCASSFYGLADQETQYFGPGTRLLVL.

This clone was picked up a small number of times. The gene calls are TRBV11-3 and TRBJ2-1; 7 bases map to TRBD2. With V trimmed by 5 bases and J by 5 bases, 9 bases remained unmatched. There are 15 residues in the CDR3. In germline, CDR1 is SGHNT, CDR2 YENEEA. This CDR3 reads CASSRGSRSNNEQFF. The CDR3 DNA reads as TGTGCCAGCAGCCGCGGGAGCAGGTCCAACAATGAGCAGTTCTTC.

The chain recombines TRBV3-1 (or the pseudogene TRBV3-2) with TRBJ1-1; D gene unclear. The CDR3 is 14 residues long. Germline V gene lookup returns CDR1 LGHDT and CDR2 YNNKEL (reference sequence). V gave up 1 base and J gave up 1 base, with 7 bases separating them. This CDR3 reads CASSQGEANTEAFF. In DNA, the CDR3 is TGTGCCAGCAGCCAAGGGGAGGCGAACACTGAAGCTTTCTTT.

The chain recombines TRBV10-1 with TRBJ2-1, with 7 bases identical to TRBD2. The CDR3 has 15 amino acids. Looked up from germline, CDR1 is WNHNN and CDR2 is SYGVQD (reference sequence). The ends lost 3 bases at V and 4 bases at J; junction bases unmatched: 6. The CDR3 DNA follows: TGCGCCAGCAGTGAACTGGCGGGAGAGTACAATGAGCAGTTCTTC. Translation gives CASSELAGEYNEQFF.

The CDR3 reads CASSPRRVNTGELFF. The CDR3 nucleotides are TGTGCCAGCAGCCCTCGGAGGGTTAACACCGGGGAGCTGTTTTTT. This chain connects TRBV7-8 to TRBJ2-2, with D perhaps TRBD2 (6 bases). The length of the CDR3 is 15 residues. Trimming took off 5 bases at V and 2 bases at J, with 12 bases between the two ends. Germline CDR1 reads SGHVS; CDR2 reads FQNEAQ. Combining the CDR3 with reference TRBV7-8 and TRBJ2-2 gives the whole variable domain GAGVSQSPRYKVAKRGQDVALRCDPISGHVSLFWYQQALGQGPEFLTYFQNEAQLDKSGLPSDRFFAERPEGSVSTLKIQRTQQEDSAVYLCASSPRRVNTGELFFGEGSRLTVL.

The CDR3 coding sequence is TGTGCCAGCAGCCATATGACTAGATGGAGGGAGACCCAGTACTTC. Its protein is CASSHMTRWRETQYF. The V and J genes are TRBV3-1 (or the pseudogene TRBV3-2) and TRBJ2-5; TRBD2 is a possible D gene (6 bases). This CDR3 contains 15 residues. The germline V gene encodes CDR1 LGHDT and CDR2 YNNKEL (reference sequence). V lost 3 bases and J lost 5, with 16 bases in between.

V is TRBV6-5 and J is TRBJ1-1, with D maybe TRBD1 (5 bases). Trimming removed 2 bases from V and 9 bases from J, with 16 bases in between. The CDR3 sequence is 14 residues long. From germline, CDR1 is MNHEY and CDR2 SVGAGI. CDR3 amino acids: CASSYRPGTEKAFF. As DNA, the CDR3 is TGTGCCAGCAGTTACCGACCGGGGACTGAAAAAGCTTTCTTT.

The chain has TRBV30 and TRBJ2-7, with TRBD1 matching over 7 bases. Germline-derived CDR1 and CDR2 are GTSNPN and SVGIG (reference sequence). The J segment lost 8 bases and the V segment lost 1 base, leaving 2 bases of the junction unmatched. CDR3 length: 11 residues. The CDR3 region has the DNA TGTGCCTGGAGTGACAGGGGTAAGCAGTACTTC. Its translation: CAWSDRGKQYF.

This chain joins TRBV7-3 and TRBJ2-1, with 7 bases fitting TRBD1. V trimming: 5 bases; J trimming: 2 bases; junction bases outside the gene matches: 9. CDR1 is SGHTA, CDR2 FQGTGA, per germline. The CDR3 sequence is 16 residues long. The CDR3 loop reads CASSSPTGRAYNEQFF. CDR3 in DNA: TGTGCCAGCAGCAGTCCGACAGGGCGGGCCTACAATGAGCAGTTCTTC. Looking up the rest from reference TRBV7-3 and TRBJ2-1 gives the full variable domain: GAGVSQTPSNKVTEKGKYVELRCDPISGHTALYWYRQSLGQGPEFLIYFQGTGAADDSGLPNDRFFAVRPEGSVSTLKIQRTERGDSAVYLCASSSPTGRAYNEQFFGPGTRLTVL.

The CDR3 DNA reads TGTGCCAGCAGCTCCCAAAGTGTAGCGGGAGGCCGGCGGGGGGAGCTGTTTTTT. Its protein product is CASSSQSVAGGRRGELFF. The gene calls are TRBV7-3 and TRBJ2-2; 10 bases match TRBD2. This CDR3 region has 18 residues. The ends lost 4 bases at V and 8 bases at J; junction bases unmatched: 16. Germline V gene sequence: CDR1 SGHTA, CDR2 FQGTGA.

The chain has TRBV10-3 and TRBJ2-7, with 14 bases aligning to TRBD2. The CDR3 length is 15 residues. J gave up 4 bases and V 4 bases, and 3 bases lay outside the gene matches. From germline, CDR1 is ENHRY and CDR2 SYGVKD. The CDR3 bases are TGTGCCATCAGTGCAGGGACTAGCGGGAGTTACGAGCAGTACTTC. Its protein product is CAISAGTSGSYEQYF.

As DNA, the CDR3 is TGTGCCGGCGCGGGGGGCTATAACAATCAGCCCCAGCATTTT. This encodes CAGAGGYNNQPQHF. The chain recombines TRBV28 with TRBJ1-5, with D possibly TRBD1 on 6 matching bases. Trimming stripped 11 bases from V and 3 bases from J, with 17 bases between. The CDR3 totals 14 residues. Germline-derived CDR1 and CDR2 are MDHEN and SYDVKM.

The J gene is TRBJ2-1, the V gene TRBV7-2, with D possibly being TRBD1 (6 bases). V was shortened by 3 bases and J by 3 bases, with 12 bases between the two germline ends. Germline V gives CDR1 SGHTA, CDR2 FQGNSA. The CDR3 sequence is 15 residues long. CDR3 sequence reads: CASSFSQGNYNEQFF. The CDR3 bases are TGTGCCAGCAGCTTTTCCCAGGGGAACTACAATGAGCAGTTCTTC.

The chain recombines TRBV9 with TRBJ2-5, with 12 bases matching TRBD2. Germline loops: CDR1 SGDLS, CDR2 YYNGEE. V gave up 4 bases and J gave up 4 bases; unmatched junction bases: 8. The CDR3 has 16 amino acids. Here the CDR3 reads CASSLFSSGRAETQYF. The CDR3 DNA follows: TGTGCCAGCAGCTTGTTTTCTAGCGGGAGGGCAGAGACCCAGTACTTC.

The rearrangement uses TRBV18 and TRBJ2-1; 7 nucleotides align to TRBD1. Unmatched junction bases numbered 8, after V lost 2 bases and J lost 7 bases. The CDR3 length is 15 residues. Germline loops: CDR1 KGHSH, CDR2 LQKENI. This CDR3 is CASSPEAPRGNEQFF. The DNA for the CDR3 is TGTGCCAGCTCACCAGAGGCTCCCAGGGGGAATGAGCAGTTCTTC.

This chain uses TRBV2 with TRBJ1-6; maybe TRBD1 (5 bases). Germline lookup yields CDR1 SNHLY and CDR2 FYNNEI. The CDR3 runs to 14 residues. This chain's CDR3 is CATTGRGENSPLHF. CDR3 bases: TGTGCGACTACCGGGAGAGGGGAGAATTCACCCCTCCACTTT.